These 29 T cell receptor beta chains share one sample of origin, sequenced in a study of T cell responses to AZD1222 COVID-19 vaccine. Measured with immunoSEQ multiplex PCR; TCRdb has only the in-frame clones, and not every one. The table shows about 60,000 clones, with less than 90% occurring only once. Specimen: peripheral blood, collected on day 0 of AZD1222 vaccination. These receptors were collected from an adult in good health.

The rearrangement uses TRBV12-3 or TRBV12-4 and TRBJ1-5; D perhaps matches TRBD1 (6 bases). The CDR3 is 12 residues long. Trimming took 3 bases from V and 11 from J, leaving 11 bases between them. CDR3: CASSLGGLAQHF. In nucleotides, the CDR3 is TGTGCCAGCAGTTTGGGGGGGCTGGCCCAGCATTTT.

V is TRBV7-2 and J is TRBJ2-1; a weak D match, TRBD2 (5 bases). This CDR3 contains 13 residues. The V and J ends lost 6 bases and 0 bases respectively, with 6 bases between them. Germline-derived CDR1 and CDR2 are SGHTA and FQGNSA. The CDR3, as DNA: TGTGCCAGCAGGGGGAGCTCCTACAATGAGCAGTTCTTC. It yields the protein CASRGSSYNEQFF.

The chain is built from TRBV7-7 and TRBJ2-7; D tentatively fits TRBD1 or TRBD2 (5 bases each). The CDR3 totals 14 residues. Per germline, CDR1 SSHAT and CDR2 FNYEAQ (reference sequence). V shed 3 bases and J shed 2 bases, with 11 bases lying between them. This CDR3 is CASSFGDGAYEQYF. The CDR3 DNA is TGTGCCAGCAGCTTTGGGGACGGGGCCTACGAGCAGTACTTC.

The V and J genes are TRBV5-5 and TRBJ2-7; maybe TRBD2 (6 bases). Germline V gives CDR1 SGHKS, CDR2 YYEKEE (reference sequence). The CDR3 consists of 14 residues. V dropped 0 bases and J dropped 0 bases, with 7 bases sitting between them. CDR3 amino acids: CASSLGLVSYEQYF. The CDR3, as DNA: TGTGCCAGCAGCTTGGGACTAGTCTCCTACGAGCAGTACTTC.

V and J are TRBV20-1 and TRBJ1-4; 10 bases are shared with TRBD1. CDR1 and CDR2 from the germline V gene are DFQATT and SNEGSKA (reference sequence). The ends lost 3 bases at V and 8 bases at J; junction bases unmatched: 6. This CDR3 region has 14 residues. Here the CDR3 reads CSASYGTGAEKLFF. Written as DNA, the CDR3 is TGCAGTGCTAGTTACGGGACAGGGGCAGAAAAACTGTTTTTT.

CDR3 amino acids: CASNREQGSPLHF. The DNA of the CDR3 is TGTGCCAGCAACAGGGAACAAGGTTCACCCCTCCACTTT. The chain carries TRBV7-2 and TRBJ1-6, with a tentative D call TRBD1 (6 bases). V was shortened by 7 bases and J by 9 bases, with 13 bases between the two germline ends. Per germline, CDR1 SGHTA and CDR2 FQGNSA. This CDR3 is 13 amino acids long.

The V and J genes are TRBV4-1 and TRBJ2-5, with D hard to call. V lost 4 bases and J 3 bases, leaving 15 bases between the germline ends. This CDR3 is 15 amino acids long. Germline V gene sequence: CDR1 MGHRA, CDR2 YSYEKL. In DNA, the CDR3 is TGCGCCAGCAGCCCGCAACCCCTTGACGAAGAGACCCAGTACTTC. Translating it yields CASSPQPLDEETQYF.

CDR3 protein: CASSLDSTYGYTF. Written as DNA, the CDR3 is TGCGCCAGCAGCCTCGACAGTACCTATGGCTACACCTTC. The V gene is TRBV5-1, the J gene TRBJ1-2; tentatively, D is TRBD1 (5 bases). The V gene's germline CDR1 is SGHRS and CDR2 YFSETQ. This CDR3 comprises 13 residues. Trimming shortened V by 4 bases and J by 4 bases, and 11 bases separated the two germline ends.

The chain's CDR3 is CASTGQGGNEQYF. Written as DNA, the CDR3 is TGTGCCAGCACTGGGCAGGGTGGCAACGAGCAGTACTTC. This chain connects TRBV6-6 to TRBJ2-7, with D tentatively TRBD1 (5 bases). Germline CDR1 and CDR2: MNHNY and SVGAGI (reference sequence). This CDR3 spans 13 amino acids. With 7 bases removed from V and 5 bases from J, the gap between germline ends came to 15 bases.

V and J are TRBV19 and TRBJ2-7, with D perhaps matching TRBD2 (5 bases). V was pared by 1 base and J by 2 bases, with 21 bases between. The CDR3 loop spans 18 amino acids. Per the germline V gene, CDR1 is LNHDA and CDR2 is SQIVND (reference sequence). This chain's CDR3 is CASSIGLRRTGLTYEQYF. The DNA of the CDR3 is TGTGCCAGTAGTATAGGGCTCAGGAGGACGGGCCTAACCTACGAGCAGTACTTC.

The chain uses TRBV19 and TRBJ1-4, with D unclear. There are 14 residues in the CDR3. V was cut by 2 bases and J by 5 bases, with 9 bases left in between. From germline, CDR1 is LNHDA and CDR2 SQIVND (reference sequence). The chain's CDR3 is CASSILSRNEKLFF. In DNA form, the CDR3 reads TGTGCCAGTAGTATACTCTCTAGAAATGAAAAACTGTTTTTT. The entire variable domain, with the rest obtained from reference TRBV19 and TRBJ1-4, is as follows: DGGITQSPKYLFRKEGQNVTLSCEQNLNHDAMYWYRQDPGQGLRLIYYSQIVNDFQKGDIAEGYSVSREKKESFPLTVTSAQKNPTAFYLCASSILSRNEKLFFGSGTQLSVL.

This sequence joins TRBV14 and TRBJ1-3; D unclear. Germline CDR1 reads SGHDN; CDR2 reads FVKESK. The CDR3 extends over 12 amino acids. With 4 bases removed from V and 4 bases from J, the gap between germline ends came to 5 bases. The CDR3 is CASSPAGNTIYF. For the CDR3, the DNA is TGTGCCAGCAGCCCAGCCGGAAACACCATATATTTT.

The chain links TRBV18 to TRBJ1-1, with D unresolved. The V gene lost 6 bases and the J gene lost 3 bases, with 11 bases spanning the gap. CDR1 is KGHSH and CDR2 is LQKENI in the germline V gene. The CDR3 sequence is 13 residues long. DNA for the CDR3: TGTGCCAGCTCTACGGGAAAGGACACTGAAGCTTTCTTT. It is translated as CASSTGKDTEAFF.

This clone has only a few counts. The DNA of the CDR3 is TGTGCCAGTACACAGGGGACTAGTAACTATGGCTACACCTTC. Translation: CASTQGTSNYGYTF. The V call is TRBV6-1, the J call TRBJ1-2; 7 positions agree with TRBD1. The CDR3 spans 14 residues. Germline V gene data show CDR1 as MNHNS and CDR2 as SASEGT. Losses at the gene ends were 9 bases for V and 1 base for J; bases not matched to a gene: 8.

V gene TRBV7-9 combines with J gene TRBJ2-7, with a tentative D call TRBD1 (5 bases). The germline V and J ends were trimmed by 2 bases and 6 bases, with 14 bases remaining between them. The CDR3 totals 14 residues. Germline V lookup: CDR1 SEHNR, CDR2 FQNEAQ (reference sequence). The CDR3 sequence is CASSLSGNQGEQYF. The CDR3 DNA reads as TGTGCCAGCAGCTTATCAGGGAATCAGGGCGAGCAGTACTTC.

V gene TRBV7-9 combines with J gene TRBJ2-5, with D possibly TRBD2 on 5 matching bases. This CDR3 spans 14 amino acids. Germline CDR1 SEHNR, CDR2 FQNEAQ (reference sequence). Trimming removed 5 bases from V and 2 bases from J, with 12 bases in between. The CDR3 DNA reads TGTGCCAGCAGCACCCGGGAACTACAAGAGACCCAGTACTTC. Translated: CASSTRELQETQYF.

The chain recombines TRBV24-1 with TRBJ2-1, with D tentatively TRBD1 (6 bases). V was shortened by 10 bases and J by 0 bases, with 12 bases between the two germline ends. This CDR3 spans 14 amino acids. CDR1 KGHDR and CDR2 SFDVKD come from the germline V gene. This chain's CDR3 is CATRDIFSYNEQFF. The CDR3 nucleotides are TGTGCCACACGGGACATTTTCTCCTACAATGAGCAGTTCTTC.

V and J are TRBV10-3 and TRBJ1-3; TRBD1 might be the D (5 bases). The CDR3 runs to 16 residues. Germline values: CDR1 ENHRY, CDR2 SYGVKD. Between the trimmed V and J ends, which lost 0 bases and 2 bases, there was a span of 11 bases. This CDR3 is CAISESFRVTGNTIYF. As DNA, the CDR3 is TGTGCCATCAGTGAGTCTTTCAGGGTCACTGGAAACACCATATATTTT.

The rearrangement uses TRBV5-6 and TRBJ1-3; 8 bases agree with TRBD1. The CDR3 totals 15 residues. Germline V gives CDR1 SGHDT, CDR2 YYEEEE. With 6 bases clipped from V and 1 base from J, the junction kept 6 bases outside the gene matches. CDR3 region: CASTQGAPSGNTIYF. Here the CDR3 DNA reads TGTGCCAGCACCCAGGGGGCTCCTTCTGGAAACACCATATATTTT.

V is TRBV7-2 and J is TRBJ2-7, with TRBD1 matching over 9 bases. CDR1 and CDR2 from the germline V gene are SGHTA and FQGNSA. Unmatched junction bases numbered 12, after V lost 6 bases and J lost 0 bases. This CDR3 region has 17 residues. CDR3 protein: CASRYTSGTGSSYEQYF. In DNA form, the CDR3 reads TGTGCCAGCAGATACACTTCCGGGACAGGGAGCTCCTACGAGCAGTACTTC.

V is TRBV9 and J is TRBJ2-5; D assignment may be TRBD1 or TRBD2 (5 bases each). Trimming removed 0 bases at V and 1 base at J, with 22 bases between. The germline gives CDR1 SGDLS, CDR2 YYNGEE. The CDR3 covers 19 residues. The CDR3 DNA reads as TGTGCCAGCAGCGTAGCGGGAACAGGAAAGCGGCCGGGCCAAGAGACCCAGTACTTC. Its protein product is CASSVAGTGKRPGQETQYF.

V and J are TRBV27 and TRBJ1-1, with TRBD1 as a possible D gene (5 bases). The CDR3 loop spans 16 amino acids. Deletions cut 2 bases from V and 1 base from J, with 14 bases between. The germline gives CDR1 MNHEY, CDR2 SMNVEV (reference sequence). DNA for the CDR3: TGTGCCAGCAGTTTAAGTACACCAGGGCGGAACACTGAAGCTTTCTTT. It encodes CASSLSTPGRNTEAFF.

In DNA form, the CDR3 reads TGTGCCAGTAAAGGGGCAGGGGCCGGTAATTCACCCCTCCACTTT. It codes for CASKGAGAGNSPLHF. V is TRBV19 and J is TRBJ1-6; tentative D call: TRBD1 (6 bases). Germline CDR1 and CDR2: LNHDA and SQIVND (reference sequence). Trimming shortened V by 7 bases and J by 6 bases, and 16 bases separated the two germline ends. The CDR3 covers 15 residues.

This chain connects TRBV29-1 to TRBJ1-1; D is unclear. Germline loops: CDR1 SQVTM, CDR2 ANQGSEA. V was shortened by 4 bases and J by 7 bases, with 7 bases between the two germline ends. This CDR3 region has 10 residues. The CDR3 DNA reads as TGCAGCGTTGTTGGGCTTGAAGCTTTCTTT. It is translated as CSVVGLEAFF.

V and J are TRBV5-6 and TRBJ2-7, with a weak D call TRBD2 (6 bases). The CDR3 totals 16 residues. Germline assignment: CDR1 SGHDT and CDR2 YYEEEE. Deletions cut 4 bases from V and 0 bases from J, with 17 bases between. In DNA form, the CDR3 reads TGTGCCAGCAGCCTTCTTTTGGGGGGTTTCTCCTACGAGCAGTACTTC. Encoded protein: CASSLLLGGFSYEQYF.

The chain uses TRBV19 and TRBJ2-2; 9 bases are a match to TRBD1. The germline gives CDR1 LNHDA, CDR2 SQIVND (reference sequence). The CDR3 has 16 residues. The junction had 12 bases not matched to a gene; V was cut back by 9 bases and J by 4 bases. CDR3 sequence reads: CASDDGTGRGTGELFF. The CDR3 region has the DNA TGTGCCAGCGACGACGGGACAGGGAGGGGCACCGGGGAGCTGTTTTTT.

The rearrangement links TRBV3-1 (or the pseudogene TRBV3-2) to TRBJ2-7; 10 nucleotides align to TRBD2. Germline V lookup: CDR1 LGHDT, CDR2 YNNKEL (reference sequence). There are 18 residues in the CDR3. J lost 3 bases, V lost 5 bases, and 16 bases had no gene match. The chain's CDR3 is CASSARGLAGDPGYEQYF. CDR3 nucleotide sequence: TGTGCCAGCAGCGCCCGGGGCCTAGCGGGGGACCCGGGCTACGAGCAGTACTTC.

In DNA form, the CDR3 reads TGCAGTGCTAGTCCCGCTCGGACGCCCTACGAGCAGTACTTC. Translated, it gives CSASPARTPYEQYF. The V call is TRBV20-1, the J call TRBJ2-7; D gene uncertain. V was clipped by 3 bases and J by 2 bases, with 14 bases between them. The CDR3 has 14 residues. Per the germline V gene, CDR1 is DFQATT and CDR2 is SNEGSKA (reference sequence).

The CDR3 DNA follows: TGTGCCAGCAGTCCTCACCACGAGCAGTACTTC. It specifies CASSPHHEQYF. The chain joins TRBV6-6 to TRBJ2-7; D not resolved. V was cut by 5 bases and J by 5 bases, with 7 bases left in between. Germline CDR1 reads MNHNY; CDR2 reads SVGAGI (reference sequence). CDR3 length: 11 amino acids.